These T cell receptor beta chains were read from a single sample in a study of T cells in Graves' hyperthyroidism and ophthalmopathy. TCRdb itself ran the multiplex PCR reads through MiXCR, one entry per CDR3 protein. Of about half a million distinct CDR3 sequences listed, around 22% were seen once; the top ten hold about 11%. The specimen sequenced was blood. The receptors were sampled from a woman aged 30 to 39 with Graves' ophthalmopathy. CDR3s include the opening cysteine and the closing phenylalanine or tryptophan. Each record gives: J gene, V gene, D gene, clone size, CDR3 protein, CDR3 DNA. D genes are given only for firm matches. Only some rows state a clone size, as once, few, many or a class for expanded clones.

TRBJ1-2 TRBV20-1 TRBD1 . CSARDQGQGAAGYGYTF TGCAGTGCTAGAGACCAGGGACAGGGGGCAGCGGGCTATGGCTACACCTTC
TRBJ1-2 TRBV6-2/TRBV6-3 TRBD1 . CASSYSRDRDYGYTF TGTGCCAGCAGTTACTCCCGGGACAGGGATTATGGCTACACCTTC
TRBJ2-7 TRBV7-9 TRBD2 . CASSRASGSSEQYF TGTGCCAGCAGCCGCGCCAGCGGGAGTAGCGAGCAGTACTTC
TRBJ1-1 TRBV12-3/TRBV12-4 . . CASSSGTPETEAFF TGTGCCAGCAGTTCCGGGACCCCCGAGACTGAAGCTTTCTTT
TRBJ1-2 TRBV4-2 . many CASSQDPAAYGYTF TGTGCCAGCAGCCAAGATCCGGCGGCCTATGGCTACACCTTC
TRBJ1-5 TRBV5-5 . . CASSLHRNNQPQHF TGTGCCAGCAGCTTGCACAGAAACAATCAGCCCCAGCATTTT
TRBJ1-2 TRBV14 TRBD1 . CASSQGGSYGYTF TGTGCCAGCTCACAAGGGGGCAGCTATGGCTACACCTTC
TRBJ2-2 TRBV6-2/TRBV6-3 TRBD2 . CASSPRKRGAALNTGELFF TGTGCCAGCAGTCCCCGTAAGCGGGGGGCCGCACTGAACACCGGGGAGCTGTTTTTT
TRBJ2-4 TRBV28 . many CASRFTQVAKNIQYF TGTGCCAGCAGGTTTACTCAAGTGGCCAAAAACATTCAGTACTTC
TRBJ2-2 TRBV9 . few CASSVVGDTGELFF TGTGCCAGCAGCGTAGTGGGTGACACCGGGGAGCTGTTTTTT
TRBJ2-5 TRBV9 TRBD1 many CASSRGQALPQYF TGTGCCAGCAGCCGGGGACAGGCCCTCCCCCAGTACTTC
TRBJ2-7 TRBV11-2 TRBD2 . CASSLESTSGYEQYF TGTGCCAGCAGCTTAGAGTCGACTAGCGGTTACGAGCAGTACTTC
TRBJ1-2 TRBV10-3 . many CAISGAGQTMRYGYTF TGTGCCATCAGTGGTGCAGGTCAGACGATGCGATATGGCTACACCTTC
TRBJ1-6 TRBV27 . many CASSWAGLGNSPLHF TGTGCCAGCAGTTGGGCGGGGTTGGGCAATTCACCCCTCCACTTT
TRBJ2-7 TRBV10-3 TRBD1 many CAMSGQGYEQYF TGTGCCATGTCTGGACAGGGCTACGAGCAGTACTTC
TRBJ2-2 TRBV6-2/TRBV6-3 . many CASSYLMGSGELFF TGTGCCAGCAGTTACTTGATGGGGTCCGGGGAGCTGTTTTTT
TRBJ1-1 TRBV25-1 . many CASSEAGLTATEAFF TGTGCCAGCAGTGAGGCGGGGCTCACGGCCACTGAAGCTTTCTTT
TRBJ2-5 TRBV6-2/TRBV6-3 . many CASSYSIETQYF TGTGCCAGCAGTTACTCGATCGAGACCCAGTACTTC
TRBJ2-7 TRBV6-1 . many CASSDTGRSYEQYF TGTGCCAGCAGTGACACAGGCAGGAGCTACGAGCAGTACTTC
TRBJ1-5 TRBV27 . many CASSPPTGQPQHF TGTGCCAGCAGTCCCCCGACCGGACAGCCCCAGCATTTT
TRBJ1-5 TRBV12-3/TRBV12-4 . . CVSSRDGRQPQHF TGTGTCAGCAGTAGGGACGGCCGTCAGCCCCAGCATTTT
TRBJ1-6 TRBV20-1 TRBD1 many CSAPQGAESPLHF TGCAGTGCTCCCCAGGGGGCCGAATCACCCCTCCACTTT
TRBJ1-1 TRBV20-1 . many CSARGQYEAFF TGCAGTGCTAGAGGACAGTATGAAGCTTTCTTT
TRBJ1-1 TRBV19 . . CASIMLIGGAFF TGTGCCAGTATCATGCTGATCGGGGGGGCTTTCTTT
TRBJ1-1 TRBV12-3/TRBV12-4 . few CASRPSPGTEAFF TGTGCCAGCAGGCCCTCCCCGGGCACTGAAGCTTTCTTT
TRBJ2-2 TRBV4-3 . . CASSQDHPSNTGELFF TGCGCCAGCAGCCAAGACCACCCGTCGAACACCGGGGAGCTGTTTTTT
TRBJ2-2 TRBV19 . . CASQGQGWNTGELFF TGTGCCAGCCAAGGCCAAGGTTGGAACACCGGGGAGCTGTTTTTT
TRBJ1-1 TRBV12-3/TRBV12-4 . many CASRPGLVNTEAFF TGTGCCAGCAGGCCCGGGCTGGTGAACACTGAAGCTTTCTTT
TRBJ1-2 TRBV6-2/TRBV6-3 . few CASKRGNYGYTF TGTGCCAGCAAGAGAGGGAACTATGGCTACACCTTC
TRBJ2-7 TRBV6-5 TRBD2 many CASSYSGAPGLAGEQYF TGTGCCAGCAGTTACTCTGGCGCTCCGGGACTAGCGGGCGAGCAGTACTTC
TRBJ1-5 TRBV6-2/TRBV6-3 . many CASSRRWGSNQPQHF TGTGCCAGCAGCCGCCGTTGGGGTAGCAATCAGCCCCAGCATTTT
TRBJ2-5 TRBV14 . . CASSHHPFFVGRRRGKPVEETQYF TGTGCCAGCAGCCACCACCCGTTTTTCGTCGGACGTAGAAGAGGCAAACCCGTAGAAGAGACCCAGTACTTC
TRBJ2-7 TRBV7-2 TRBD2 many CASSFPPWVAGAHEQYF TGTGCCAGCAGCTTTCCCCCTTGGGTAGCGGGGGCCCACGAGCAGTACTTC
TRBJ2-7 TRBV29-1 . . CSVVVLASYEQYF TGCAGCGTTGTCGTACTAGCAAGTTACGAGCAGTACTTC
TRBJ2-2 TRBV2 . . CASSELRSTGELFF TGTGCCAGCAGTGAACTCAGGAGCACCGGGGAGCTGTTTTTT
TRBJ1-1 TRBV6-5 . many CASGLSSLNTEAFF TGTGCCAGCGGCCTTTCCTCCCTGAACACTGAAGCTTTCTTT
TRBJ2-5 TRBV7-3 . . CARGRNQETQYF TGTGCCAGGGGACGGAACCAAGAGACCCAGTACTTC
TRBJ2-7 TRBV11-2 . . CASSPLTGPMGSYEQYF TGTGCCAGCAGCCCCCTGACAGGACCTATGGGATCCTACGAGCAGTACTTC
TRBJ2-2 TRBV25-1 . . CASSGYSSGELFF TGTGCCAGCAGTGGCTACAGTTCCGGGGAGCTGTTTTTT
TRBJ1-2 TRBV27 . . CASSPLEDYGYTF TGTGCCAGCAGTCCCCTAGAAGACTATGGTTACACCTTC
TRBJ1-1 TRBV10-3 . many CAITDGNTEAFF TGTGCCATCACGGATGGGAACACTGAAGCTTTCTTT
TRBJ2-7 TRBV12-3/TRBV12-4 . many CASSRETNEQYF TGTGCCAGCAGTAGGGAAACCAACGAGCAGTACTTC
TRBJ2-6 TRBV30 TRBD1 few CAWTGQSTGANVLTF TGTGCCTGGACGGGACAGTCGACCGGGGCCAACGTCCTGACTTTC
TRBJ1-5 TRBV4-1 . many CASRPQGANQPQHF TGCGCCAGCAGGCCCCAGGGTGCCAATCAGCCCCAGCATTTT
TRBJ1-5 TRBV3-1 . . CASSQDSGQPQHF TGTGCCAGCAGCCAAGATTCGGGTCAGCCCCAGCATTTT
TRBJ1-3 TRBV12-3/TRBV12-4 . many CASSLVGQLTRNTIYF TGTGCCAGCAGTTTAGTGGGGCAGCTGACTAGAAACACCATATATTTT
TRBJ2-7 TRBV10-1 TRBD1 many CASGVWDRGDYEQYF TGCGCCAGCGGGGTATGGGACAGGGGCGACTACGAGCAGTACTTC
TRBJ2-7 TRBV12-3/TRBV12-4 . many CASSLSQGFYEQYF TGTGCCAGCAGTTTATCTCAGGGGTTTTACGAGCAGTACTTC
TRBJ2-5 TRBV3-1 . many CASSHYREAQETQYF TGTGCCAGCAGCCACTACAGGGAAGCCCAAGAGACCCAGTACTTC
TRBJ1-1 TRBV28 TRBD1 . CASSPPGQIMNTEAFF TGTGCCAGCAGTCCGCCGGGACAGATCATGAACACTGAAGCTTTCTTT
TRBJ1-2 TRBV6-1 . . CASSPLGEFYGYTF TGTGCCAGCAGTCCCCTGGGAGAATTCTATGGCTACACCTTC